Listed below are T cell receptor beta chains from one sample, sequenced in a study of blood T cell repertoires in COVID-19. The data were produced by immunoSEQ multiplex PCR, yet TCRdb's version contains in-frame clones alone and is incomplete. The profile shows over 250,000 clones, more than 70% of them singletons. Sequencing was done on a sample of PBMCs or T cells enriched from blood (not recorded which). These TCRs come from a woman aged 25 to 39 who had recovered from COVID-19. Each CDR3 is given with its conserved first and last residue. Each record gives: J gene, clone size, D gene, V gene, CDR3 DNA, CDR3 protein. A D gene is named only where the DNA matches it firmly. Clone sizes are given selectively: once, few, many, or a class where the clone is expanded.

TRBJ2-3 . TRBD1 TRBV20-1 TGCAGTGCTAACAGGGGCAGGACGCAGTATTTT CSANRGRTQYF
TRBJ2-5 . . TRBV19 TGTGCCAGTAGTACGGGCGGGGGCCGGGGAGAGACCCAGTACTTC CASSTGGGRGETQYF
TRBJ1-2 once . TRBV5-8 TGTGCCAGCAGCCCGACGGGAACTAACTATGGCTACACCTTC CASSPTGTNYGYTF
TRBJ1-1 . . TRBV5-6 TGTGCCAGCAGCTTGGGCGCCTCACTCCTGAACACTGAAGCTTTCTTT CASSLGASLLNTEAFF
TRBJ1-1 . . TRBV4-3 TGCGCCAGCAGCCAACTCAGGGAGGGCACTGAAGCTTTCTTT CASSQLREGTEAFF
TRBJ1-2 . TRBD1 TRBV5-4 TGTGCCAGCAGCCTTCCGGGACAGACCGATGGCTACACCTTC CASSLPGQTDGYTF
TRBJ2-1 once TRBD2 TRBV18 TGTGCCAGCTCGACGGGGGCCTGGGGGAGCGGGAGCTCCTACAATGAGCAGTTCTTC CASSTGAWGSGSSYNEQFF
TRBJ1-2 . TRBD1 TRBV15 TGTGCCACCAGTTATGAGAGGACAGGGATCTATGGCTACACCTTC CATSYERTGIYGYTF
TRBJ1-2 . . TRBV30 TGTGCCTGGAGTCGGATGAGGGGAGGCCGGGGCTACACCTTC CAWSRMRGGRGYTF
TRBJ1-3 . . TRBV10-3 TGTGCCATCAGTACCGAGGACAGAGGAAACACCATATATTTT CAISTEDRGNTIYF
TRBJ2-1 . TRBD2 TRBV29-1 TGCAGCGTGAGGACTAGCGGGGGGTACAATGAGCAGTTCTTC CSVRTSGGYNEQFF
TRBJ2-7 . TRBD2 TRBV6-1 TGTGCCAGCAGTGAATGGGGCGGGGGGGACGACGAGCAGTACTTC CASSEWGGGDDEQYF
TRBJ1-1 once TRBD1 TRBV7-9 TGTGCCAGCAGGAGAACAGGGGGCGCGACTGAAGCTTTCTTT CASRRTGGATEAFF
TRBJ1-6 . . TRBV30 TGTGCCTACCAAACAGGAGATTATAATTCACCCCTCCACTTT CAYQTGDYNSPLHF
TRBJ1-2 . . TRBV28 TGTGCCAGCGACTCCGGACAGCACTATGGCTACACCTTC CASDSGQHYGYTF
TRBJ2-1 . . TRBV7-6 TGTGCCAGCAGCTTAGAGGGAGAGGGTTTCGGGGATGAGCAGTTCTTC CASSLEGEGFGDEQFF
TRBJ1-1 . TRBD1 TRBV7-2 TGTGCCAGCAGCTCCAACAGGGGTCGACCTGAAGCTTTCTTT CASSSNRGRPEAFF
TRBJ2-7 . . TRBV7-3 TGTGCCAGCAGCTTAAATGCGGGGTCTTACGAGCAGTACTTC CASSLNAGSYEQYF
TRBJ2-6 . TRBD1 TRBV5-5 TGTGCCAGCAGCACCCGGACAGGTTCTGGGGCCAACGTCCTGACTTTC CASSTRTGSGANVLTF
TRBJ2-1 once TRBD2 TRBV6-4 TGTGCCACAGACGCCGGGACTAGCGGGGCCAGTGAGCAGTTCTTC CATDAGTSGASEQFF
TRBJ2-3 . . TRBV7-3 TGTGCCAGCAGCTTAGGCGGTGAAGATACGCAGTATTTT CASSLGGEDTQYF
TRBJ2-7 . TRBD1 TRBV5-6 TGTGCCAGCAGCTTGGTTCCTGGACAGGCCCTTCCGGAGCAGTACTTC CASSLVPGQALPEQYF
TRBJ2-7 . . TRBV5-6 TGTGCCAGCAGCTTGGGGCCGGACAAGTGGTACGAGCAGTACTTC CASSLGPDKWYEQYF
TRBJ2-2 few . TRBV2 TGTGCCAGCACTATGAGAGCCGGGGAGCTGTTTTTT CASTMRAGELFF
TRBJ2-2 . . TRBV5-1 TGCGCCAGCAGGCCGGGGGCGAACACCGGGGAGCTGTTTTTT CASRPGANTGELFF
TRBJ2-1 few TRBD2 TRBV11-2 TGTGCCAGCAGCGCTACTAGCGGGGGGGCTGGGCGGTTCTTC CASSATSGGAGRFF
TRBJ2-2 . TRBD2 TRBV2 TGTGCCAGCAGTGAACTAGCGGGGGGGCTAGCGGGCACCGGGGAGCTGTTTTTT CASSELAGGLAGTGELFF
TRBJ1-1 . TRBD1 TRBV29-1 TGCAGCGTGGGGACAGGTGACACTGAAGCTTTCTTT CSVGTGDTEAFF
TRBJ2-5 . TRBD2 TRBV10-2 TGCGCCAGTAGCGGGGGGGCGAGGGAGACCCAGTACTTC CASSGGARETQYF
TRBJ2-7 . TRBD1 TRBV27 TGTGCCAGCGGGACAGGGGGGTACGAGCAGTACTTC CASGTGGYEQYF
TRBJ1-5 . TRBD1 TRBV7-8 TGTGCCAGCAGCCCTCGACAGGGACCCCTTAGCAATCAGCCCCAGCATTTT CASSPRQGPLSNQPQHF
TRBJ2-7 . . TRBV6-5 TGTGCCAGCAGGGCCGACATTGGATTAACCTACGAGCAGTACTTC CASRADIGLTYEQYF
TRBJ1-2 . . TRBV6-2/TRBV6-3 TGTGCCAGCAGCCCTTTCACGGCAGGGGCCGGTGGCTACACCTTC CASSPFTAGAGGYTF
TRBJ1-1 . . TRBV19 TGTGCCAGTAGCGGGAATTTGGACGTCAACTCTGAAGCTTTCTTT CASSGNLDVNSEAFF
TRBJ1-6 . TRBD1 TRBV7-2 TGTGCCAGCAGCTTGGGGACAGGTTACTATAATTCACCCCTCCACTTT CASSLGTGYYNSPLHF
TRBJ1-5 few . TRBV2 TGTGCCAGCACCGGTGGTCCACAGCCCCAGCATTTT CASTGGPQPQHF
TRBJ1-6 . TRBD1 TRBV19 TGTGCCAGTAGTATAAGGGACAGCGACTCACCCCTCCACTTT CASSIRDSDSPLHF
TRBJ2-2 once . TRBV7-2 TGTGCCAGCAGCCCCCATCAGACAGGACTGAACACCGGGGAGCTGTTTTTT CASSPHQTGLNTGELFF
TRBJ1-6 . TRBD1 TRBV15 TGTGCCACCAGCAGCCCGGGGGACAGGGTAAATTCACCCCTCCACTTT CATSSPGDRVNSPLHF
TRBJ2-5 few . TRBV7-9 TGTGCCAGCAGCTTAGATGGGACAAGGGGAGAGACCCAGTACTTC CASSLDGTRGETQYF
TRBJ2-2 . TRBD2 TRBV19 TGTGCCAGTAGTATAGGACTAGCGGGTACCGGGGAGCTGTTTTTT CASSIGLAGTGELFF
TRBJ2-3 . TRBD2 TRBV3-1/TRBV3-2 TGTGCCAGCAGCCACCTAGCGGGGGGGCCTGGGACAGATACGCAGTATTTT CASSHLAGGPGTDTQYF
TRBJ1-5 . TRBD1 TRBV25-1 TGTGCCAGCAGTAGGGGGCCCGATCAGCCCCAGCATTTT CASSRGPDQPQHF
TRBJ1-2 . . TRBV7-2 TGTGCCAGCAGCCACCCAAGGGGGGGCTCCACCTTC CASSHPRGGSTF
TRBJ1-1 . . TRBV6-5 TGTGCCAGCAGAGGACAAGAGGCTTTCTTT CASRGQEAFF
TRBJ1-2 once TRBD1 TRBV28 TGTGCCAGCAAGACAGGGGGCCCTAACTATGGCTACACCTTC CASKTGGPNYGYTF
TRBJ2-3 . . TRBV19 TGTGCCAGTAGTATCGGAGAAGAGACAGATACGCAGTATTTT CASSIGEETDTQYF
TRBJ1-2 . . TRBV12-3/TRBV12-4 TGTGCCAGCAGTTCAACTAACTATGGCTACACCTTC CASSSTNYGYTF
TRBJ1-1 few . TRBV19 TGTGCCAGTAGTATGCCAGGGTTGGGCACTGAAGCTTTCTTT CASSMPGLGTEAFF
TRBJ2-1 . TRBD2 TRBV12-5 TGTGCTAGTGGGGGCAGCGGGGGCACAAACAATGAGCAGTTCTTC CASGGSGGTNNEQFF
TRBJ1-5 . . TRBV14 TGTGCCAGCAGCCAGGGTCAGGGTCAGCCCCAGCATTTT CASSQGQGQPQHF
TRBJ1-5 once TRBD1 TRBV3-1/TRBV3-2 TGTGCCAGCAGCCGCGACAGGGGAACGCCCCAGCATTTT CASSRDRGTPQHF
TRBJ2-1 . TRBD1 TRBV2 TGTGCCAGCAGGGGACAGTTGAGCTCCTACAATGAGCAGTTCTTC CASRGQLSSYNEQFF
TRBJ1-6 few . TRBV5-1 TGCGCCAGCAGCAGACAAGGTGATTCACCCCTCCACTTT CASSRQGDSPLHF
TRBJ1-6 many . TRBV9 TGTGCCAGCAGCCGGACGGGGGGGGCGTCACCCCTCCACTTT CASSRTGGASPLHF